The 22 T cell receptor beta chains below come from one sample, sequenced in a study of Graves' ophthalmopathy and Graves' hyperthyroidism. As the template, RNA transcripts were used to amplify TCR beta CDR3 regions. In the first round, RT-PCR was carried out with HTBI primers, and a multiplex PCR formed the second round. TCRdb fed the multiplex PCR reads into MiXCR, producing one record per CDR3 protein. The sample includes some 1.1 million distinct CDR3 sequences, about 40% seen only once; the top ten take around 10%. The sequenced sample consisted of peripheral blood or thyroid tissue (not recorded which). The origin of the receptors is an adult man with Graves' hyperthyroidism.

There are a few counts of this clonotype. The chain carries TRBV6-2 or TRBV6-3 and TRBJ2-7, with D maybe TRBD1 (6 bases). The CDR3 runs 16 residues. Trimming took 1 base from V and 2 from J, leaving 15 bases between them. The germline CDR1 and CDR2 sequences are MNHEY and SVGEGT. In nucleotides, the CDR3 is TGTGCCAGCAGTTACTTGAGGACAGAGCGGACCTACGAGCAGTACTTC. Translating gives CASSYLRTERTYEQYF.

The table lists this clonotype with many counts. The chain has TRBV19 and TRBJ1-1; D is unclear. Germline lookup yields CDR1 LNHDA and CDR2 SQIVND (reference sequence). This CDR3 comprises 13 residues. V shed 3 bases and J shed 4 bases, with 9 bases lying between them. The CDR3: CASSMLIATEAFF. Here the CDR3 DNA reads TGTGCCAGTAGTATGTTAATCGCCACTGAAGCTTTCTTT.

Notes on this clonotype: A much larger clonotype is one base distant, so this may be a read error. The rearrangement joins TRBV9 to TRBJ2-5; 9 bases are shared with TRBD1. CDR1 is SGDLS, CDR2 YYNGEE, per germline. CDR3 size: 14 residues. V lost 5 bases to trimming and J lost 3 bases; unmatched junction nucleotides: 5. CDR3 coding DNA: TGTGCCAGCAGGCCCGGACAGGGGAAAGAGACCCAGTACTTC. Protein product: CASRPGQGKETQYF.

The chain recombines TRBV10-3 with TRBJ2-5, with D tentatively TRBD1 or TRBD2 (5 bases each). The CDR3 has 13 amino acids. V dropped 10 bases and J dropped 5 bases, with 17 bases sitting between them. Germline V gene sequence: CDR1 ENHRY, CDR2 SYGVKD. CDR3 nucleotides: TGTGCCACCCGGGGCGGATCTTCGGAGACCCAGTACTTC. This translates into CATRGGSSETQYF.

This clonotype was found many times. The CDR3 loop reads CASSRGQGVDTGELFF. The CDR3 DNA reads as TGCGCCAGCAGCCGCGGACAGGGGGTCGACACCGGGGAGCTGTTTTTT. The genes are TRBV4-3 and TRBJ2-2, with 10 bases matching TRBD1. The CDR3 totals 16 residues. V gave up 4 bases and J gave up 3 bases; unmatched junction bases: 5. The germline gives CDR1 LGHNA, CDR2 YSLEER.

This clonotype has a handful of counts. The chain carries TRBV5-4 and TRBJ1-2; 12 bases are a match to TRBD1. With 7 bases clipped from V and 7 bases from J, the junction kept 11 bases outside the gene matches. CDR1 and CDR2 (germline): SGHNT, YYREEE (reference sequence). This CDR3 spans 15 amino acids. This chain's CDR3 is CASGPGTGGWRGYTF. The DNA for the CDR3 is TGTGCCAGCGGCCCCGGGACAGGGGGCTGGCGTGGCTACACCTTC. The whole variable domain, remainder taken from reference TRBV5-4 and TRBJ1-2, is ETGVTQSPTHLIKTRGQQVTLRCSSQSGHNTVSWYQQALGQGPQFIFQYYREEENGRGNFPPRFSGLQFPNYSSELNVNALELDDSALYLCASGPGTGGWRGYTFGSGTRLTVV.

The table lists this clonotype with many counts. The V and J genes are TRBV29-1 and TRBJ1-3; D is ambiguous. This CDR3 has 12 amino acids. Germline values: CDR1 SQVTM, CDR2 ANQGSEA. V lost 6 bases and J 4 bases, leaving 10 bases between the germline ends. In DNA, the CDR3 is TGCAGCGTATCGGGGTTAGGAAACACCATATATTTT. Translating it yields CSVSGLGNTIYF.

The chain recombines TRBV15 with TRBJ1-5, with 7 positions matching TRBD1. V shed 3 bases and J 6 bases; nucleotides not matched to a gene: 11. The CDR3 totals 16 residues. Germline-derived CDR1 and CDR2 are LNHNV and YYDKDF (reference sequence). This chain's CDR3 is CATSSRQGGPSQPQHF. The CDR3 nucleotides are TGTGCCACCAGCAGCAGACAGGGTGGTCCTTCTCAGCCCCAGCATTTT.

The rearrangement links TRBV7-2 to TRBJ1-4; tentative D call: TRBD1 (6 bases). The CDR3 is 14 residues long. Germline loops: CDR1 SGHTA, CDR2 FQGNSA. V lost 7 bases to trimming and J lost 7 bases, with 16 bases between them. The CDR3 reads CASTLRGAFEKLFF. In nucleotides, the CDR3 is TGTGCCAGCACCCTCCGGGGGGCGTTTGAAAAACTGTTTTTT.

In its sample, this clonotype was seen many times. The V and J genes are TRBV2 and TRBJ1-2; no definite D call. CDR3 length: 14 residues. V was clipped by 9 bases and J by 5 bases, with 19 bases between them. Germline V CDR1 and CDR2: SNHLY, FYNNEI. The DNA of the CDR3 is TGTGCCAGTTACGACGAGGAGTTATCGTATGGCTACACCTTC. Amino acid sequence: CASYDEELSYGYTF.

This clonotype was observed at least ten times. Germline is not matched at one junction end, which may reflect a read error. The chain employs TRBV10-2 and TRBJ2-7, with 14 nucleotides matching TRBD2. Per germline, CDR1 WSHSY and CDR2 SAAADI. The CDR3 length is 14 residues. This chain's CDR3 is CASSGTSGSYEQYF. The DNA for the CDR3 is TGTGCCAGCAGCGGGACTAGCGGGAGCTACGAGCAGTACTTC.

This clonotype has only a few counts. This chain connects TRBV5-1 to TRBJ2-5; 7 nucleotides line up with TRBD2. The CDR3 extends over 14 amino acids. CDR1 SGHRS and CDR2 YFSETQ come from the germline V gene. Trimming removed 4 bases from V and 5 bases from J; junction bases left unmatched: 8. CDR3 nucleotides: TGCGCCAGCAGCCGGGGAGACGGGGGGGAGACCCAGTACTTC. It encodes CASSRGDGGETQYF.

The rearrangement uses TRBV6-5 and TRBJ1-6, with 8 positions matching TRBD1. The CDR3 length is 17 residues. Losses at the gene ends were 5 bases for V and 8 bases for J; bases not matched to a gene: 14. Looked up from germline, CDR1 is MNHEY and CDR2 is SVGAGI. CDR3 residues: CASSDGTGGLGYSPLHF. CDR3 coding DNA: TGTGCCAGCAGTGACGGGACAGGCGGATTAGGTTATTCACCCCTCCACTTT.

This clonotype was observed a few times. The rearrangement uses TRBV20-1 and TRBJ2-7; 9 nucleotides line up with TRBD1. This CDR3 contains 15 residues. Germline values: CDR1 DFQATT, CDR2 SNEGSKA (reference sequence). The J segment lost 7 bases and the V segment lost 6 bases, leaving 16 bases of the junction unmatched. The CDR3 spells CSAFVGGTGLEEQYF. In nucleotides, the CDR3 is TGCAGTGCCTTCGTCGGGGGGACAGGGTTGGAAGAGCAGTACTTC.

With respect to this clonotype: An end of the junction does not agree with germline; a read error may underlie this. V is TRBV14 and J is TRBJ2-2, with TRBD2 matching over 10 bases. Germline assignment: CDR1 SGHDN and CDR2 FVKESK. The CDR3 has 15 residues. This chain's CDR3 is CASGQSGGATGELFF. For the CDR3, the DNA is TGTGCCAGCGGCCAAAGCGGGGGGGCAACCGGGGAGCTGTTTTTT.

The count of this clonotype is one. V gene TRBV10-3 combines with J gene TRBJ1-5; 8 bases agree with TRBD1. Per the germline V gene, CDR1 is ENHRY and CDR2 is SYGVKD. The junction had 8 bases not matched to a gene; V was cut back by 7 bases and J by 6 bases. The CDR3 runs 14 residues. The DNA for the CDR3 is TGTGCCATCATGAGGGACAGGAAGAGTCAGCCCCAGCATTTT. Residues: CAIMRDRKSQPQHF.

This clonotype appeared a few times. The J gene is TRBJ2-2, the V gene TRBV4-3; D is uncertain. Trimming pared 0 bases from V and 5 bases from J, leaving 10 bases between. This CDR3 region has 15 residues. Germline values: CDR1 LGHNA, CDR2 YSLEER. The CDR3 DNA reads TGCGCCAGCAGCCAAGACCAGAGACCTACCGGGGAGCTGTTTTTT. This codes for CASSQDQRPTGELFF.

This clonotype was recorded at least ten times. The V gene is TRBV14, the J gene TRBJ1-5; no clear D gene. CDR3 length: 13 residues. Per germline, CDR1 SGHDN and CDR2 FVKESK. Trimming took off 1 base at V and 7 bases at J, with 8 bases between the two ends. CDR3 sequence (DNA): TGTGCCAGCAGCCAAGCAGAGGCGCAGCCCCAGCATTTT. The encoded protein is CASSQAEAQPQHF.

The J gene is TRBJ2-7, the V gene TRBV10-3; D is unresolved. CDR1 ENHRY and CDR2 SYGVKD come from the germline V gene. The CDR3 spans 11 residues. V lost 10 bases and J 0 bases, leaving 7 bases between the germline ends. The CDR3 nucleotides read TGTGCCAACTTAGCCTCCTACGAGCAGTACTTC. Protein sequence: CANLASYEQYF.

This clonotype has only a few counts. The DNA of the CDR3 is TGCGCCAGCAGTTTACGTGAGGGCTATGGCTACACCTTC. Translation: CASSLREGYGYTF. The chain employs TRBV5-1 and TRBJ1-2; D is unresolved. CDR1 SGHRS and CDR2 YFSETQ come from the germline V gene. The CDR3 runs to 13 residues. With 5 bases removed from V and 4 bases from J, the gap between germline ends came to 12 bases.

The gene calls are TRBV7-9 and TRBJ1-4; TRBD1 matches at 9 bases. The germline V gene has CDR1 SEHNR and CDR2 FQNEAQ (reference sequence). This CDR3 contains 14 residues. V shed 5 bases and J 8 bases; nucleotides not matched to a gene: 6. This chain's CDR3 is CASSPQDRGEKLFF. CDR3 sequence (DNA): TGTGCCAGCAGCCCTCAGGACAGGGGCGAAAAACTGTTTTTT. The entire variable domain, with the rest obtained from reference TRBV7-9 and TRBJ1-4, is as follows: DTGVSQNPRHKITKRGQNVTFRCDPISEHNRLYWYRQTLGQGPEFLTYFQNEAQLEKSRLLSDRFSAERPKGSFSTLEIQRTEQGDSAMYLCASSPQDRGEKLFFGSGTQLSVL.

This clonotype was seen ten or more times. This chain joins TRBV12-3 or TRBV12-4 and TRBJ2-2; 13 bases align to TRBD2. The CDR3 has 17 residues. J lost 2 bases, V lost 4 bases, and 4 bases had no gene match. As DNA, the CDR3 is TGTGCCAGCAGTTCACCGGGACTAGCGGGAAACACCGGGGAGCTGTTTTTT. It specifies CASSSPGLAGNTGELFF.